The 27 T cell receptor beta chains reported below all come from one sample, sequenced in a study of cytomegalovirus exposure and HLA in healthy donors. The PCR had 60 Vbeta and 13 Jbeta primers. Here immunoSEQ multiplex PCR was the method, and the copy in TCRdb shows in-frame clones only, minus some. The sample has around 180,000 clones, roughly 85% seen once. The sequenced sample was PBMCs. The receptors originated from a woman aged 40 to 50 in good health and CMV-seronegative.

The CDR3 sequence: CASSLRGTQNIQYF. CDR3 nucleotides: TGCGCCAGCAGCTTGAGGGGAACCCAAAACATTCAGTACTTC. This rearrangement joins TRBV5-1 to TRBJ2-4, with D possibly TRBD1 on 5 matching bases. V shed 1 base and J shed 5 bases, with 10 bases lying between them. Germline V gene sequence: CDR1 SGHRS, CDR2 YFSETQ. The CDR3 runs 14 residues. Variable domain in full (rest from reference TRBV5-1 and TRBJ2-4): KAGVTQTPRYLIKTRGQQVTLSCSPISGHRSVSWYQQTPGQGLQFLFEYFSETQRNKGNFPGRFSGRQFSNSRSEMNVSTLELGDSALYLCASSLRGTQNIQYFGAGTRLSVL.

The chain has TRBV7-9 and TRBJ2-1; 7 bases are a match to TRBD1. Trimming at V came to 5 bases and at J to 4 bases, leaving 14 bases not matched to a gene. Germline V lookup: CDR1 SEHNR, CDR2 FQNEAQ (reference sequence). This CDR3 is 17 amino acids long. The DNA of the CDR3 is TGTGCCAGCAGCCCGCGCCTCGGGCAGGGGGAGTACAATGAGCAGTTCTTC. This codes for CASSPRLGQGEYNEQFF.

This rearrangement joins TRBV7-3 to TRBJ2-3; 7 bases fit TRBD1. CDR3 length equals 15 residues. Germline lookup yields CDR1 SGHTA and CDR2 FQGTGA. V lost 5 bases, J lost 2 bases, and 7 bases stayed unmatched. For the CDR3, the DNA is TGTGCCAGCAGCATTATGACAGGGAACACAGATACGCAGTATTTT. Translation gives CASSIMTGNTDTQYF.

The CDR3, as DNA: TGCGCCAGCAGCTACCAACAGCGGGCCGCATACACAGATACGCAGTATTTT. Translation gives CASSYQQRAAYTDTQYF. The chain couples TRBV5-1 to TRBJ2-3; D possibly corresponds to TRBD2 (6 bases). V was trimmed by 3 bases and J by 2 bases, leaving 19 bases between them. The CDR3 loop spans 17 amino acids. Germline CDR1 SGHRS, CDR2 YFSETQ.

This clone has just a few counts. The rearrangement links TRBV11-3 to TRBJ1-1; no clear D gene. The CDR3 loop spans 14 amino acids. CDR1 is SGHNT, CDR2 YENEEA, per germline. The germline V and J ends were trimmed by 5 bases and 1 base, with 11 bases remaining between them. The CDR3 nucleotides are TGTGCCAGCAGCCCACATCTCTCGAACACTGAAGCTTTCTTT. As protein: CASSPHLSNTEAFF. Based on the CDR3 plus reference TRBV11-3 and TRBJ1-1, the full variable domain is EAGVVQSPRYKIIEKKQPVAFWCNPISGHNTLYWYLQNLGQGPELLIRYENEEAVDDSQLPKDRFSAERLKGVDSTLKIQPAELGDSAVYLCASSPHLSNTEAFFGQGTRLTVV.

The CDR3 sequence: CASSLRERDTQYF. DNA for the CDR3: TGTGCCAGCAGCTTACGGGAAAGGGATACGCAGTATTTT. This chain links TRBV7-3 with TRBJ2-3, with a weak D call TRBD2 (5 bases). CDR3 size: 13 residues. V was shortened by 2 bases and J by 6 bases, with 9 bases between the two germline ends. The germline V gene has CDR1 SGHTA and CDR2 FQGTGA.

The rearrangement links TRBV9 to TRBJ1-2; 7 nucleotides match TRBD1. Germline V gene sequence: CDR1 SGDLS, CDR2 YYNGEE. The ends lost 5 bases at V and 3 bases at J; junction bases unmatched: 13. The CDR3 contains 16 residues. CDR3 bases: TGTGCCAGCAGAGCAACCCGAGGGGGCGAAGACTATGGCTACACCTTC. Protein sequence: CASRATRGGEDYGYTF.

Remarks on this clone: The junction departs from germline at one end; a sequencing error may be responsible. This sequence joins TRBV5-6 and TRBJ2-7, with D perhaps assigned TRBD1 or TRBD2 (5 bases each). Per the germline V gene, CDR1 is SGHDT and CDR2 is YYEEEE. The CDR3 runs to 14 residues. CDR3 region: CASRLGRASYEQYF. Written as DNA, the CDR3 is TGTGCCAGCAGATTGGGGCGGGCCTCCTACGAGCAGTACTTC. Supplemented by reference TRBV5-6 and TRBJ2-7, the full variable domain reads DAGVTQSPTHLIKTRGQQVTLRCSPKSGHDTVSWYQQALGQGPQFIFQYYEEEERQRGNFPDRFSGHQFPNYSSELNVNALLLGDSALYLCASRLGRASYEQYFGPGTRLTVT.

V usage is TRBV7-8 and J usage is TRBJ2-1; a weak D match, TRBD1 (5 bases). V was shortened by 5 bases and J by 2 bases, with 22 bases between the two germline ends. The CDR3 has 18 amino acids. Germline V gene sequence: CDR1 SGHVS, CDR2 FQNEAQ. In DNA form, the CDR3 reads TGTGCCAGCAGCCCAGCCAGGTTTCCAGGGTGGACCTACAATGAGCAGTTCTTC. Encoded protein: CASSPARFPGWTYNEQFF.

The gene calls are TRBV7-6 and TRBJ1-3; 9 nucleotides agree with TRBD1. V gave up 5 bases and J gave up 0 bases; unmatched junction bases: 5. The length of the CDR3 is 16 residues. From germline, CDR1 is SGHVS and CDR2 FNYEAQ. CDR3 in DNA: TGTGCCAGCAGCAAGGGACAGGGCCTCTCTGGAAACACCATATATTTT. This translates into CASSKGQGLSGNTIYF.

This chain links TRBV13 with TRBJ2-5, with a possible D match to TRBD2 (6 bases). Per the germline V gene, CDR1 is PRHDT and CDR2 is FYEKMQ (reference sequence). V lost 3 bases and J 3 bases, leaving 11 bases between the germline ends. This CDR3 contains 14 residues. CDR3: CASSLGGLKETQYF. The DNA for the CDR3 is TGTGCCAGCAGCTTGGGAGGCTTGAAAGAGACCCAGTACTTC.

The chain couples TRBV2 to TRBJ1-4; 7 bases are a match to TRBD1. The V and J ends lost 3 bases and 4 bases, in that order; junction bases with no gene match: 5. The CDR3 is made up of 15 amino acids. Germline V gives CDR1 SNHLY, CDR2 FYNNEI. CDR3 DNA sequence: TGTGCCAGCAGTGATGTCGGGACAGATAATGAAAAACTGTTTTTT. Translation gives CASSDVGTDNEKLFF.

The chain has TRBV5-6 and TRBJ1-6; weak D call: TRBD1 (5 bases). Germline V CDR1 and CDR2: SGHDT, YYEEEE. The CDR3 totals 15 residues. Trimming left V 1 base short and J 5 bases short, with 10 bases between. The CDR3 is CASSLRAGHNSPLHF. DNA of the CDR3: TGTGCCAGCAGCTTGCGCGCAGGGCATAATTCACCCCTCCACTTT.

The chain recombines TRBV28 with TRBJ2-5; 8 bases agree with TRBD1. This CDR3 has 15 amino acids. CDR1 MDHEN and CDR2 SYDVKM come from the germline V gene. V lost 3 bases, J lost 2 bases, and 5 bases stayed unmatched. The chain's CDR3 is CASSFGTGLQETQYF. The DNA of the CDR3 is TGTGCCAGCAGTTTCGGGACAGGATTACAAGAGACCCAGTACTTC.

The rearrangement joins TRBV2 to TRBJ2-3; 13 nucleotides line up with TRBD2. The CDR3 runs to 17 residues. V lost 6 bases to trimming and J lost 4 bases; unmatched junction nucleotides: 10. Germline CDR1 SNHLY, CDR2 FYNNEI. Here the CDR3 DNA reads TGTGCCAGCAGCCTCCATACTAGCGGGAGGGCCGCAGATACGCAGTATTTT. Translation gives CASSLHTSGRAADTQYF.

This sequence joins TRBV6-5 and TRBJ1-5, with a weak D call TRBD1 (5 bases). This CDR3 has 14 amino acids. Looked up from germline, CDR1 is MNHEY and CDR2 is SVGAGI. Trimming pared 5 bases from V and 6 bases from J, leaving 14 bases between. This chain's CDR3 is CASSLGHSSQPQHF. CDR3 nucleotides: TGTGCCAGCAGTCTTGGACATTCTTCTCAGCCCCAGCATTTT.

The chain links TRBV6-6 to TRBJ2-1; 9 positions agree with TRBD1. There are 14 residues in the CDR3. V lost 5 bases, J lost 12 bases, and 11 bases stayed unmatched. The germline CDR1 and CDR2 sequences are MNHNY and SVGAGI (reference sequence). The CDR3 sequence: CASSPPGQGWGQFF. CDR3 sequence (DNA): TGTGCCAGCAGTCCCCCGGGACAGGGATGGGGGCAGTTCTTC.

The chain has TRBV19 and TRBJ2-7, with D possibly TRBD1 on 6 matching bases. CDR1 and CDR2 (germline): LNHDA, SQIVND (reference sequence). This CDR3 is 15 amino acids long. V was pared by 5 bases and J by 3 bases, with 17 bases between. CDR3 DNA: TGTGCCAGTAGTGGACCGGGACACGGAGTCTACGAGCAGTACTTC. The encoded protein is CASSGPGHGVYEQYF. The full variable domain, its missing parts supplied by reference TRBV19 and TRBJ2-7, is DGGITQSPKYLFRKEGQNVTLSCEQNLNHDAMYWYRQDPGQGLRLIYYSQIVNDFQKGDIAEGYSVSREKKESFPLTVTSAQKNPTAFYLCASSGPGHGVYEQYFGPGTRLTVT.

Only a few counts were recorded for this clone. CDR3 amino acids: CASSTRTTQETQYF. CDR3 in DNA: TGTGCCAGCAGTACTCGGACTACCCAAGAGACCCAGTACTTC. This chain connects TRBV6-1 to TRBJ2-5, with a possible D match to TRBD2 (6 bases). Trimming cost V 5 bases and J 1 base, with 11 bases left between them. The V gene's germline CDR1 is MNHNS and CDR2 SASEGT. CDR3 length equals 14 residues.

This clone was detected once. The V call is TRBV5-1, the J call TRBJ2-3, with TRBD2 matching over 8 bases. The CDR3 runs to 14 residues. The V gene's germline CDR1 is SGHRS and CDR2 YFSETQ. The V gene end was trimmed by 10 bases and the J gene end by 1 base; junction bases not matched to a gene: 8. The CDR3 sequence is CASHLAGRTDTQYF. CDR3 sequence (DNA): TGCGCCTCCCACCTAGCGGGCCGCACAGATACGCAGTATTTT. Drawing the rest from reference TRBV5-1 and TRBJ2-3, the complete variable domain is KAGVTQTPRYLIKTRGQQVTLSCSPISGHRSVSWYQQTPGQGLQFLFEYFSETQRNKGNFPGRFSGRQFSNSRSEMNVSTLELGDSALYLCASHLAGRTDTQYFGPGTRLTVL.

This clone was detected many times. The chain carries TRBV6-5 and TRBJ1-1; D unresolved. The length of the CDR3 is 13 residues. The V gene's germline CDR1 is MNHEY and CDR2 SVGAGI. V was trimmed by 0 bases and J by 3 bases, leaving 5 bases between them. CDR3 amino acids: CASSYSLDTEAFF. CDR3 DNA: TGTGCCAGCAGTTACTCCCTTGACACTGAAGCTTTCTTT.

This clone was detected once. CDR3 protein: CALGPGEDGELFF. DNA of the CDR3: TGTGCCCTCGGGCCCGGGGAGGACGGGGAGCTGTTTTTT. The chain employs TRBV6-1 and TRBJ2-2; D is perhaps TRBD2 (6 bases). Between the trimmed V and J ends, which lost 11 bases and 7 bases, there was a span of 17 bases. The CDR3 is made up of 13 amino acids. The germline CDR1 and CDR2 sequences are MNHNS and SASEGT.

The chain carries TRBV30 and TRBJ2-3, with 12 bases fitting TRBD2. The CDR3 extends over 16 amino acids. Germline loops: CDR1 GTSNPN, CDR2 SVGIG (reference sequence). V lost 0 bases to trimming and J lost 0 bases; unmatched junction nucleotides: 1. The CDR3 nucleotides read TGTGCCTGGAGTGTAGGGACTAGCGGGAGCACAGATACGCAGTATTTT. It translates to CAWSVGTSGSTDTQYF.

This chain joins TRBV5-6 and TRBJ2-2, with 16 nucleotides matching TRBD2. Trimming took 4 bases from V and 3 from J; bases not matched to a gene: 9. This CDR3 has 19 residues. Germline V gives CDR1 SGHDT, CDR2 YYEEEE. CDR3 loop: CASSVGLAGGHRDTGELFF. Here the CDR3 DNA reads TGTGCCAGCAGCGTGGGACTAGCGGGAGGGCATAGGGACACCGGGGAGCTGTTTTTT.

This clone rates as medium-sized. The chain carries TRBV6-1 and TRBJ2-2; 7 nucleotides agree with TRBD2. V dropped 1 base and J dropped 6; count of bases not matched to a gene: 5. CDR1 and CDR2 (germline): MNHNS, SASEGT. This CDR3 has 15 amino acids. CDR3 residues: CASSEGLAEAGELFF. DNA for the CDR3: TGTGCCAGCAGTGAAGGTCTAGCGGAGGCCGGGGAGCTGTTTTTT.

This chain links TRBV19 with TRBJ2-3, with D tentatively TRBD2 (7 bases). With 8 bases removed from V and 9 bases from J, the gap between germline ends came to 12 bases. The length of the CDR3 is 11 residues. Germline CDR1 and CDR2: LNHDA and SQIVND (reference sequence). CDR3 coding DNA: TGTGCCAGTCGAGGGGGGGTCACGCAGTATTTT. It encodes CASRGGVTQYF.

This clone was seen a few times. The J gene is TRBJ1-6, the V gene TRBV4-3, with unresolved D. V was shortened by 3 bases and J by 8 bases, with 8 bases between the two germline ends. CDR1 is LGHNA, CDR2 YSLEER, per germline. This CDR3 contains 13 residues. CDR3 coding DNA: TGCGCCAGCAGCCAGGAGGTGGATTCACCCCTCCACTTT. Its protein product is CASSQEVDSPLHF.